This T cell receptor (beta chain) was captured by sequencing in a study of early T cells in non-severe SARS-CoV-2 infection. As for the study in general: Sequencing was performed on bulk RNA from unsorted whole blood, leaving chains unpaired. General study points: Anti-spike CD8 responses were favored by VDJdb matching, which missed private and CD4 specificities.

V was pared by 5 bases and J by 6 bases, with 17 bases between. CDR1 is LNHDA and CDR2 is SQIVND in the germline V gene (reference sequence). The CDR3 consists of 14 residues. This clonotype has only a few counts. What it binds is unknown. Individual cDNA molecules were tagged with unique molecular identifiers, the study reported. MiXCR, applied by TCRdb to the 5' RACE reads, yields one record per CDR3 protein. The data hold over 85,000 distinct CDR3 sequences, with under 15% observed a single time. The chain uses TRBV19 and TRBJ2-7, with D uncertain. The sequence came from an adult who was a healthcare worker with PCR-confirmed SARS-CoV-2 infection or an uninfected control (not recorded which). Sequencing used whole blood. The CDR3 nucleotides read TGTGCCAGTAGTCCCGCCCAGACGTCGTCCGAGCAGTACTTC. It encodes CASSPAQTSSEQYF. Full variable domain (outside the CDR3, taken from reference TRBV19 and TRBJ2-7): DGGITQSPKYLFRKEGQNVTLSCEQNLNHDAMYWYRQDPGQGLRLIYYSQIVNDFQKGDIAEGYSVSREKKESFPLTVTSAQKNPTAFYLCASSPAQTSSEQYFGPGTRLTVT.